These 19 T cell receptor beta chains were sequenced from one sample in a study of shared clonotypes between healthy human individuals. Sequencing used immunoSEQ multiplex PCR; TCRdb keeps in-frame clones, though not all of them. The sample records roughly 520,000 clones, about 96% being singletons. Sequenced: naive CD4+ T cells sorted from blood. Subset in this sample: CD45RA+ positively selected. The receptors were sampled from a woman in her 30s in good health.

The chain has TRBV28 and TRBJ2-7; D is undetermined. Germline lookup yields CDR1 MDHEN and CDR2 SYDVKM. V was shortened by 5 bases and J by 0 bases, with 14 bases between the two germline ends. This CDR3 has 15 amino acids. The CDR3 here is CASSSHPVSSYEQYF. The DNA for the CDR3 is TGTGCCAGCAGTAGTCATCCGGTCAGCTCCTACGAGCAGTACTTC.

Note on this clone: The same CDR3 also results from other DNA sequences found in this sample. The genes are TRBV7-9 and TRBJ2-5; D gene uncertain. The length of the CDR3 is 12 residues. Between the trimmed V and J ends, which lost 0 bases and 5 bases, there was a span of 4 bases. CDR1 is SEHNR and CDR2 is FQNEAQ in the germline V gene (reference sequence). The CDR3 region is CASSLAQETQYF. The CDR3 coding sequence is TGTGCCAGCAGCTTAGCGCAGGAGACCCAGTACTTC.

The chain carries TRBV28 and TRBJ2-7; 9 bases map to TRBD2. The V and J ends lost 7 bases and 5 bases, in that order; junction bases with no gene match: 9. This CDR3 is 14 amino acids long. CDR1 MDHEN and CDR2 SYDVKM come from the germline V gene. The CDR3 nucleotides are TGTGCCAGCACCGGTCCGGGACTAGCAAACGAGCAGTACTTC. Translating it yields CASTGPGLANEQYF.

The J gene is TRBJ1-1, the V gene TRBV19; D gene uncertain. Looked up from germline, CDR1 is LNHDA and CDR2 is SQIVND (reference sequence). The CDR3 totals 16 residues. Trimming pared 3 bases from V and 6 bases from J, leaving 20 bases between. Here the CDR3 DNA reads TGTGCCAGTAGTATGTCGGGGTCCCACGCCGGCGCTGAAGCTTTCTTT. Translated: CASSMSGSHAGAEAFF.

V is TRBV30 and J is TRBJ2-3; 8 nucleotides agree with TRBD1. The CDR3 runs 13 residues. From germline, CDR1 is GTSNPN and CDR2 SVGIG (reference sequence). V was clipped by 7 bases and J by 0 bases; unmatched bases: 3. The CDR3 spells CAFRDRSTDTQYF. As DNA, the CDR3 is TGTGCCTTCCGGGACAGGAGCACAGATACGCAGTATTTT. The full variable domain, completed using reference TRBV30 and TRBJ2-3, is SQTIHQWPATLVQPVGSPLSLECTVEGTSNPNLYWYRQAAGRGLQLLFYSVGIGQISSEVPQNLSASRPQDRQFILSSKKLLLSDSGFYLCAFRDRSTDTQYFGPGTRLTVL.

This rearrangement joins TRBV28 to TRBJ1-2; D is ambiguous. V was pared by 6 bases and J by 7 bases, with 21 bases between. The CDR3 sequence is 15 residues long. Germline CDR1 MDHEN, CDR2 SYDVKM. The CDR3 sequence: CASRPPLGASGGYTF. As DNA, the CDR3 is TGTGCCAGCAGGCCCCCTTTAGGTGCAAGTGGTGGCTACACCTTC.

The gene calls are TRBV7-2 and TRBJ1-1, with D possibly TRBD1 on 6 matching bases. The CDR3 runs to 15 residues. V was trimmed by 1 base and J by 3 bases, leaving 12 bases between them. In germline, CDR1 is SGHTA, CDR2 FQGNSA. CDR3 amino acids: CASSLDGGGDTEAFF. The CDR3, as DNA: TGTGCCAGCAGCTTAGATGGCGGGGGCGACACTGAAGCTTTCTTT.

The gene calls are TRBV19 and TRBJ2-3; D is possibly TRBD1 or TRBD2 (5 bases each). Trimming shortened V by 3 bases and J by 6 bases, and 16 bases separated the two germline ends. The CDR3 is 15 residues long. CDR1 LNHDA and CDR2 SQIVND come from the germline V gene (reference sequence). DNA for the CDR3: TGTGCCAGTAGTATTCTAGCTGATCCAGGGGATACGCAGTATTTT. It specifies CASSILADPGDTQYF.

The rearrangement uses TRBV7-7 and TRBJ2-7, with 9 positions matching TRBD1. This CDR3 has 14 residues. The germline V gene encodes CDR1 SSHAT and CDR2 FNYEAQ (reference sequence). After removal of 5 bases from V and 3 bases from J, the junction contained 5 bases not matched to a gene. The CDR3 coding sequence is TGTGCCAGCAGCCCGGGACAGGGAAACTACGAGCAGTACTTC. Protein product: CASSPGQGNYEQYF.

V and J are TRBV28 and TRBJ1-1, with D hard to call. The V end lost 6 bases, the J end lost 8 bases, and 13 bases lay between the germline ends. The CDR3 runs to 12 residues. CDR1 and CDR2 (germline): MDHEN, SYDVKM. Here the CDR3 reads CASSQGGSEAFF. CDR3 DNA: TGTGCCAGCAGCCAAGGAGGAAGCGAAGCTTTCTTT.

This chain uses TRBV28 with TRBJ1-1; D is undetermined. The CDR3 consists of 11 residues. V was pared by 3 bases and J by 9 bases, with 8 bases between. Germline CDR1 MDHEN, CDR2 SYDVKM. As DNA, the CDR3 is TGTGCCAGCAGTTTGTGGGAAAAAGCTTTCTTT. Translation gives CASSLWEKAFF.

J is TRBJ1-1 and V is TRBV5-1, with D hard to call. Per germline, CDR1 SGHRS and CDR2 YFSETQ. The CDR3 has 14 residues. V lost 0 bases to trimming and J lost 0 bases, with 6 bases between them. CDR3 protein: CASSLDIVNTEAFF. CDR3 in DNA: TGCGCCAGCAGCTTGGACATCGTGAACACTGAAGCTTTCTTT.

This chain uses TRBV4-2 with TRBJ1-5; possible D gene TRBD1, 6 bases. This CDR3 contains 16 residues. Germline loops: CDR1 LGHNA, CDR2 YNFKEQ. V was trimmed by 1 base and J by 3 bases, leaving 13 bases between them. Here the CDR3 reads CASSQGEGGNNQPQHF. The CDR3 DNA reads TGTGCCAGCAGCCAAGGGGAAGGGGGTAACAATCAGCCCCAGCATTTT.

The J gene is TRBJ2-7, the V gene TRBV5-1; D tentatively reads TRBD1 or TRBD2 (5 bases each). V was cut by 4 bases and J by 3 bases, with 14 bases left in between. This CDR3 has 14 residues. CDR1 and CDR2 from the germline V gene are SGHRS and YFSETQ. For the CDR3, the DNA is TGCGCCAGCAGCGCCGGGGACGGCCTCTACGAGCAGTACTTC. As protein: CASSAGDGLYEQYF.

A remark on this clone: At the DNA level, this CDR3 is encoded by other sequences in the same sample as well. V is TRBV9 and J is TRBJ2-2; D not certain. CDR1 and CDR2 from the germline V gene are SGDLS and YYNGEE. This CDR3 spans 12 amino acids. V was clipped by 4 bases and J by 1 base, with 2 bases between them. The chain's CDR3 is CASSRNTGELFF. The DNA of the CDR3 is TGTGCCAGCAGCCGGAACACCGGGGAGCTGTTTTTT. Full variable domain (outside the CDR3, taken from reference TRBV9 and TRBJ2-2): DSGVTQTPKHLITATGQRVTLRCSPRSGDLSVYWYQQSLDQGLQFLIQYYNGEERAKGNILERFSAQQFPDLHSELNLSSLELGDSALYFCASSRNTGELFFGEGSRLTVL.

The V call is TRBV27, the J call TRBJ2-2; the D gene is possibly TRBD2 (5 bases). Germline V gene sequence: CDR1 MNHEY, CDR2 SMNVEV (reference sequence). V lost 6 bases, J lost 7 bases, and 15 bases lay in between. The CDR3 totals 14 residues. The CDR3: CASRTFPDFGELFF. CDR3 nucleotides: TGTGCCAGCAGGACATTCCCGGACTTCGGGGAGCTGTTTTTT.

The CDR3 bases are TGTGCCAGCAGCTTGGACACGACCTACGAGCAGTACTTC. Translation: CASSLDTTYEQYF. The rearrangement joins TRBV7-6 to TRBJ2-7, with D tentatively TRBD1 (5 bases). This CDR3 is built from 13 residues. The germline V gene has CDR1 SGHVS and CDR2 FNYEAQ. V gave up 3 bases and J gave up 2 bases, with 8 bases separating them. The full variable domain, rest sourced from reference TRBV7-6 and TRBJ2-7, is GAGVSQSPRYKVTKRGQDVALRCDPISGHVSLYWYRQALGQGPEFLTYFNYEAQQDKSGLPNDRFSAERPEGSISTLTIQRTEQRDSAMYRCASSLDTTYEQYFGPGTRLTVT.

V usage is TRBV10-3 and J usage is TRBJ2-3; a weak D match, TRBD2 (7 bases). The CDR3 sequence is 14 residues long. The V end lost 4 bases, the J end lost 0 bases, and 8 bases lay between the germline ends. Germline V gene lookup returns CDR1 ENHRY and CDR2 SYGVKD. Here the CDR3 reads CAISGGGSTDTQYF. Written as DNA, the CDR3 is TGTGCCATCAGTGGGGGGGGCAGCACAGATACGCAGTATTTT.

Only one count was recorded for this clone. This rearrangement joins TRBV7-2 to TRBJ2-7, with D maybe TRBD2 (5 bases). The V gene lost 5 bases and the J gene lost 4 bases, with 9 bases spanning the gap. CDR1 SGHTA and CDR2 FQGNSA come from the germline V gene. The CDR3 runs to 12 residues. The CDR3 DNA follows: TGTGCCAGCAGCCCAAGCGGATACGAGCAGTACTTC. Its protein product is CASSPSGYEQYF.